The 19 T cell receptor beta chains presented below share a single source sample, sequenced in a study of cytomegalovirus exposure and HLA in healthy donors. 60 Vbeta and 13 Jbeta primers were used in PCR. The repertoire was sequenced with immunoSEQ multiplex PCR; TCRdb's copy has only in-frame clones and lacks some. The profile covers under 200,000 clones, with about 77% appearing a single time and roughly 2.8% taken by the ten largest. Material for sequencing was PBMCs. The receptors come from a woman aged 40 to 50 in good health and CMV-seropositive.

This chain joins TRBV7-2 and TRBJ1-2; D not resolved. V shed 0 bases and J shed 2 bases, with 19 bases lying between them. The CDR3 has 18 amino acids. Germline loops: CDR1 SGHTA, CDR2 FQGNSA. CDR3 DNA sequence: TGTGCCAGCAGCTTAGCCCCTGGTGTAGCCACGGAGAACTATGGCTACACCTTC. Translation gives CASSLAPGVATENYGYTF.

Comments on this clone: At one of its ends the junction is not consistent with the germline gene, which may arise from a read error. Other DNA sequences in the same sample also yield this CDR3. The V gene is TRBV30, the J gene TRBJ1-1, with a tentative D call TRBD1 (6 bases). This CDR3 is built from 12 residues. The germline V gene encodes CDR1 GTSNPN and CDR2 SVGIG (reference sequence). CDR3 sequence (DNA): TGCGCCTGGAGAGGGGGATCCACTGAAGCTTTCTTT. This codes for CAWRGGSTEAFF.

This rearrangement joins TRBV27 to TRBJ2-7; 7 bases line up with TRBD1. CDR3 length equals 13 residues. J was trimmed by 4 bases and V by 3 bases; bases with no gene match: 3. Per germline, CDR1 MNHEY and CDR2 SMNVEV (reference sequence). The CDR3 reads CASSLTGLYEQYF. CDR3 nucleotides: TGTGCCAGCAGTTTGACAGGGTTATACGAGCAGTACTTC.

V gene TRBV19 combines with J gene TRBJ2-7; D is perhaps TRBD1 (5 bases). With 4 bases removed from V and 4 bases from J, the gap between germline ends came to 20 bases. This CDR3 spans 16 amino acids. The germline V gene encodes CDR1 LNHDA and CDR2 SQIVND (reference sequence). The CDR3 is CASSTRRVPHPYEQYF. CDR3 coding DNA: TGTGCCAGTAGTACTCGCAGGGTCCCACACCCTTACGAGCAGTACTTC. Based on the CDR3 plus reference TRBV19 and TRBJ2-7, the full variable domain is DGGITQSPKYLFRKEGQNVTLSCEQNLNHDAMYWYRQDPGQGLRLIYYSQIVNDFQKGDIAEGYSVSREKKESFPLTVTSAQKNPTAFYLCASSTRRVPHPYEQYFGPGTRLTVT.

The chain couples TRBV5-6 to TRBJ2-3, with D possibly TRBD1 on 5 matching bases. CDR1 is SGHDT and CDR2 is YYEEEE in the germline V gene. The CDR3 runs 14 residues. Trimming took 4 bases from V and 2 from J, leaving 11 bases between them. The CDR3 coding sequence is TGTGCCAGCAGCCTAGAACAGGTCACAGATACGCAGTATTTT. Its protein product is CASSLEQVTDTQYF.

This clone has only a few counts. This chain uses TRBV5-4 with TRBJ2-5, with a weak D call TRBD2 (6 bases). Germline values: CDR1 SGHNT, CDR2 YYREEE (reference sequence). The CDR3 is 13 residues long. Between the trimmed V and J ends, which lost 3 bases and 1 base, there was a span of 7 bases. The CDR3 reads CASSSGGQETQYF. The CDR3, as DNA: TGTGCCAGCAGCTCCGGGGGCCAAGAGACCCAGTACTTC.

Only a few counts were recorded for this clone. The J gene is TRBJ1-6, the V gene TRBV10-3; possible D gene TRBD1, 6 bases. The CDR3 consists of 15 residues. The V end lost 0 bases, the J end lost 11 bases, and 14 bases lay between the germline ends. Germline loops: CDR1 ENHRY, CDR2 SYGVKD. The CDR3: CAISESAGGAPPLHF. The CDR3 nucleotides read TGTGCCATCAGTGAGTCCGCTGGGGGGGCTCCACCCCTCCACTTT.

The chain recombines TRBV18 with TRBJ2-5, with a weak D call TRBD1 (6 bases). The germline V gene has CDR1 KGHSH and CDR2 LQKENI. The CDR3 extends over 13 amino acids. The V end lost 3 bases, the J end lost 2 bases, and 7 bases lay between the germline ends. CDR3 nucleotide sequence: TGTGCCAGCTCACCGGACAGTCAAGAGACCCAGTACTTC. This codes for CASSPDSQETQYF.

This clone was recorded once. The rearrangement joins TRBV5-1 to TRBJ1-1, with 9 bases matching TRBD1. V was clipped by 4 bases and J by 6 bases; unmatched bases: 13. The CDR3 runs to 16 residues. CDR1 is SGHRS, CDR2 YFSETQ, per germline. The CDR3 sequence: CASSTGTGMFVPEAFF. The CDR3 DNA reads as TGCGCCAGCAGCACCGGGACAGGGATGTTCGTCCCTGAAGCTTTCTTT.

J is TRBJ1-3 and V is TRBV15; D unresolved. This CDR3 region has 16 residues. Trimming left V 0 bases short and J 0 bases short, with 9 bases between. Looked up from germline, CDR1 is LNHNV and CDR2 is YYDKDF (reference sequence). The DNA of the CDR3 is TGTGCCACCAGCAGAGATCTGTTGAGCTCTGGAAACACCATATATTTT. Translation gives CATSRDLLSSGNTIYF.

As DNA, the CDR3 is TGTGCCAGCAGGGGACAGAAGTACACTGAAGCTTTCTTT. Its translation: CASRGQKYTEAFF. The chain is built from TRBV6-1 and TRBJ1-1, with 7 bases identical to TRBD1. The germline gives CDR1 MNHNS, CDR2 SASEGT. The CDR3 runs to 13 residues. V lost 6 bases, J lost 3 bases, and 4 bases stayed unmatched.

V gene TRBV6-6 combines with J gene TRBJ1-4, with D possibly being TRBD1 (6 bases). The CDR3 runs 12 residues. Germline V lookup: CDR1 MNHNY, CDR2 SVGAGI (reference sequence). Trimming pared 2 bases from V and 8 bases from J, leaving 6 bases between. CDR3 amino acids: CASSYGGEKLFF. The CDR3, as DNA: TGTGCCAGCAGTTACGGGGGCGAAAAACTGTTTTTT.

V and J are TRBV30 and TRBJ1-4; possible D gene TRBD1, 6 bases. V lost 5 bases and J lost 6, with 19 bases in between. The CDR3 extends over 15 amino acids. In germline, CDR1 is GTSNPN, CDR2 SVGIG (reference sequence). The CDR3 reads CAWGGRQLFDEKLFF. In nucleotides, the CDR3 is TGTGCCTGGGGGGGCCGACAGCTCTTTGATGAAAAACTGTTTTTT.

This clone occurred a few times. CDR3 DNA sequence: TGTGCCAGCAGCTATGACAGGGGGGTCACAGATACGCAGTATTTT. Its protein product is CASSYDRGVTDTQYF. The chain uses TRBV5-6 and TRBJ2-3; 9 bases line up with TRBD1. The V and J ends lost 3 bases and 2 bases, in that order; junction bases with no gene match: 4. Looked up from germline, CDR1 is SGHDT and CDR2 is YYEEEE. The CDR3 totals 15 residues. Variable domain in full (rest from reference TRBV5-6 and TRBJ2-3): DAGVTQSPTHLIKTRGQQVTLRCSPKSGHDTVSWYQQALGQGPQFIFQYYEEEERQRGNFPDRFSGHQFPNYSSELNVNALLLGDSALYLCASSYDRGVTDTQYFGPGTRLTVL.

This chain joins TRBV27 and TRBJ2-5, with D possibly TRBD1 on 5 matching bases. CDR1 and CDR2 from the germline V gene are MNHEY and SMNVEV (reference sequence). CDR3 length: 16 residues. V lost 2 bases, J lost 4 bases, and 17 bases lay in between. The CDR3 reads CASSLVGQGIGETQYF. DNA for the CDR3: TGTGCCAGCAGTTTAGTTGGGCAGGGTATCGGAGAGACCCAGTACTTC.

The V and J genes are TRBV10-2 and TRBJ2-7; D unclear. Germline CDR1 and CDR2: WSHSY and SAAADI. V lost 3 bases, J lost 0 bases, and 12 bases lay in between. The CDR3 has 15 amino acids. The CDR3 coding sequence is TGCGCCAGCAGTGATCCCGACAATCTCTCCTACGAGCAGTACTTC. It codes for CASSDPDNLSYEQYF.

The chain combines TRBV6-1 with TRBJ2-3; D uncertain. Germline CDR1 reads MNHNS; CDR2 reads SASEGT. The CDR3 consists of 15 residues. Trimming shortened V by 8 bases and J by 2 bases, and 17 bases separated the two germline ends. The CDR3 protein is CASAPVLADTDTQYF. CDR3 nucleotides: TGTGCCAGCGCCCCGGTGTTAGCAGACACAGATACGCAGTATTTT.

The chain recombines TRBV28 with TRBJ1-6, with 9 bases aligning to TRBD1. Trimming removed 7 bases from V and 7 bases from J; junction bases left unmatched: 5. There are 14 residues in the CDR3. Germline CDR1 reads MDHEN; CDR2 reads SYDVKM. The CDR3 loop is CASKDRGSNSPLHF. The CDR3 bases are TGTGCCAGCAAGGACAGGGGTTCGAATTCACCCCTCCACTTT.

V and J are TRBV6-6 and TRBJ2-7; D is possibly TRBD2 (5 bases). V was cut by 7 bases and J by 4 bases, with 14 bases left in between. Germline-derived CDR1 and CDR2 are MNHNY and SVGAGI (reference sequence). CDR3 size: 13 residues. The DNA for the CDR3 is TGTGCCAGCAACTATCGACGGGATTACGAGCAGTACTTC. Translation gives CASNYRRDYEQYF.